This is a list of T cell receptor beta chains from one sample in a study of CD8+ T cells in alopecia areata. Sequencing was performed with immunoSEQ multiplex PCR; in TCRdb, only in-frame clones are kept and a portion is missing. Of around 61,000 clones listed, 45% to 55% are singletons. Source: CD8+ T cells sorted from blood, taken at week 0. The receptors were sampled from a human donor with alopecia areata. The CDR3 runs from the conserved cysteine through the conserved F or W. A D gene is named only where the DNA matches it firmly. A row's size may be missing; if present it is once, few, many or a size class.

j_call,clone_size,d_call,v_call,cdr3_nt,cdr3_aa
TRBJ2-2,-,TRBD1,TRBV29-1,TGCAGCGTCAGGGGGAGCACCGGGGAGCTGTTTTTT,CSVRGSTGELFF
TRBJ2-3,-,-,TRBV11-2,TGTGCCAGCAGCTTACCAGGTAGCGATACGCAGTATTTT,CASSLPGSDTQYF
TRBJ2-5,many,TRBD2,TRBV7-6,TGTGCCAGCAGCCCATCGACCGGGACTAAAGAGACCCAGTACTTC,CASSPSTGTKETQYF
TRBJ2-3,-,-,TRBV5-6,TGTGCCAGCAGCTTGGGGGTAGGCGGTGGCACAGATACGCAGTATTTT,CASSLGVGGGTDTQYF
TRBJ2-1,few,-,TRBV29-1,TGCAGCGTTATGGGGGGAACAGCCGGAGGTGAGCAGTTCTTC,CSVMGGTAGGEQFF
TRBJ2-7,-,-,TRBV30,TGTGCCTGGAGTGCAGGGCGAGACGAGCAGTACTTC,CAWSAGRDEQYF
TRBJ1-1,-,-,TRBV29-1,TGCAGCGTTGATTCCGGGGCAGAGGTGATGAACACTGAAGCTTTCTTT,CSVDSGAEVMNTEAFF
TRBJ1-1,few,-,TRBV5-1,TGCGCCAGCAGCCCCGACCGGACGGGGTTTACCGACACTGAAGCTTTCTTT,CASSPDRTGFTDTEAFF
TRBJ2-7,-,-,TRBV11-2,TGTGCCAGCAGCCAAATCCGGGACGGATCCTACGAGCAGTACTTC,CASSQIRDGSYEQYF
TRBJ1-5,-,-,TRBV7-2,TGTGCCAGCAGCAATAACAGGGATCCGGGGCAGCCCCAGCATTTT,CASSNNRDPGQPQHF
TRBJ2-4,few,-,TRBV30,TGTGCCTGGGGTCCTGCCAAAAACATTCAGTACTTC,CAWGPAKNIQYF
TRBJ2-6,few,-,TRBV27,TGTGCCAGCAGCCCCCGGGGCGCATCGGGAGTCCTGACTTTC,CASSPRGASGVLTF
TRBJ1-1,once,-,TRBV30,TGTGCCTGGACCCAAGGGGGGGGTATCACTGAAGCTTTCTTT,CAWTQGGGITEAFF
TRBJ2-5,-,-,TRBV13,TGTGCCAGCAGCTTACAAAAAGAGACCCAGTACTTC,CASSLQKETQYF
TRBJ2-7,-,-,TRBV7-9,TGTGCCAGCAGTTCCAAAGTCGGGGGCGAGCAGTACTTC,CASSSKVGGEQYF
TRBJ1-2,-,-,TRBV15,TGTGCCACCAGCTCACAGGAGAACTATGGCTACACCTTC,CATSSQENYGYTF
TRBJ1-2,few,-,TRBV23-1,TGCCCCATCAGGGCAGACGGCGGCTACACCTTC,CPIRADGGYTF
TRBJ2-1,many,-,TRBV11-2,TGTGCCAGCAGCTTCCAATACAATGAGCAGTTCTTC,CASSFQYNEQFF
TRBJ2-1,-,TRBD1,TRBV6-5,TGTGCCAGCAGTTACCTACAGGGGCGGAACAATGAGCAGTTCTTC,CASSYLQGRNNEQFF
TRBJ2-2,-,-,TRBV7-7,TGTGCCAGCAGCTTAAACCCGAACACCGGGGAGCTGTTTTTT,CASSLNPNTGELFF
TRBJ1-5,-,-,TRBV6-4,TGTGCCAGCAGTGAGGACGGAACAAATCAGCCCCAGCATTTT,CASSEDGTNQPQHF
TRBJ2-7,-,-,TRBV5-1,TGCGCCAGCGGGCGGGATGTATACGAGCAGTACTTC,CASGRDVYEQYF
TRBJ2-7,-,TRBD2,TRBV29-1,TGCAGCGTGTGGACGGGGGGGTCTTACGAGCAGTACTTC,CSVWTGGSYEQYF
TRBJ2-5,-,-,TRBV4-1,TGCGCCAGCAGCCTATCGGAGGAGGGAGGAGGACAAGAGACCCAGTACTTC,CASSLSEEGGGQETQYF
TRBJ1-4,-,-,TRBV27,TGTGCCAGCAGCCCCTCTCGGCGGTATGAAAAACTGTTTTTT,CASSPSRRYEKLFF
TRBJ2-7,-,-,TRBV29-1,TGCAGCGTTCTGCACAAACCCTACGAGCAGTACTTC,CSVLHKPYEQYF
TRBJ2-3,few,-,TRBV9,TGTGCCAGCAGTGACGAATTCTCTGGGGCCCCAGATACGCAGTATTTT,CASSDEFSGAPDTQYF
TRBJ2-2,few,-,TRBV19,TGTGCCAGTAGTATCTCGGAAACCGGCACCGGGGAGCTGTTTTTT,CASSISETGTGELFF
TRBJ1-2,-,-,TRBV29-1,TGCAGCGGTGGTCAGGGTCACTATGGCTACACCTTC,CSGGQGHYGYTF